The 22 T cell receptor beta chains given below trace back to one sample, sequenced in a study of cytomegalovirus exposure and HLA in healthy donors. Sequencing was performed with immunoSEQ multiplex PCR; in TCRdb, only in-frame clones are kept and a portion is missing. The sample lists 65,000 to 90,000 clones, about 87% occurring once. What was sequenced was PBMCs. All receptors come from a woman aged 18-29 years in good health and CMV-seropositive.

This clone appeared a single time. This sequence joins TRBV4-3 and TRBJ1-2, with 9 bases identical to TRBD1. Germline CDR1 is LGHNA and CDR2 is YSLEER. The J segment lost 7 bases and the V segment lost 4 bases, leaving 7 bases of the junction unmatched. The CDR3 extends over 14 amino acids. CDR3 nucleotide sequence: TGCGCCAGCAGCCCTGCCGGGACAGGGTTTGGCTACACCTTC. This gives the protein CASSPAGTGFGYTF.

The rearrangement joins TRBV30 to TRBJ2-3; 9 nucleotides match TRBD1. This CDR3 has 15 residues. J lost 4 bases, V lost 3 bases, and 8 bases had no gene match. Germline V gives CDR1 GTSNPN, CDR2 SVGIG (reference sequence). The CDR3 DNA sequence: TGTGCCTGGAGCACCGGGACAGGGAGGTCAGATACGCAGTATTTT. This encodes CAWSTGTGRSDTQYF.

V and J are TRBV25-1 and TRBJ2-7; tentatively, D is TRBD2 (5 bases). Trimming took 1 base from V and 3 from J, leaving 10 bases between them. The germline gives CDR1 MGHDK, CDR2 SYGVNS. The CDR3 loop spans 14 amino acids. The CDR3 region has the DNA TGTGCCAGCAGTGAATCCGGGGAAAGCTACGAGCAGTACTTC. Encoded protein: CASSESGESYEQYF.

The chain is built from TRBV30 and TRBJ2-3, with D maybe TRBD1 (5 bases). The CDR3 runs to 14 residues. Trimming took off 3 bases at V and 0 bases at J, with 10 bases between the two ends. Germline assignment: CDR1 GTSNPN and CDR2 SVGIG (reference sequence). CDR3 loop: CAWSTRASTDTQYF. DNA of the CDR3: TGTGCCTGGAGCACCAGGGCGAGCACAGATACGCAGTATTTT.

The chain recombines TRBV5-1 with TRBJ1-6; weak D call: TRBD1 (6 bases). The V end lost 5 bases, the J end lost 7 bases, and 16 bases lay between the germline ends. From germline, CDR1 is SGHRS and CDR2 YFSETQ. This CDR3 is built from 15 residues. This CDR3 reads CASSADGQRNSPLHF. CDR3 coding DNA: TGCGCCAGCAGTGCGGACGGACAGCGGAATTCACCCCTCCACTTT.

The V gene is TRBV5-1, the J gene TRBJ2-3; 8 bases fit TRBD2. V dropped 4 bases and J dropped 4; count of bases not matched to a gene: 17. The CDR3 runs to 18 residues. Germline values: CDR1 SGHRS, CDR2 YFSETQ. Here the CDR3 reads CASSPNPAGLAGSDTQYF. CDR3 nucleotide sequence: TGCGCCAGCAGCCCGAACCCCGCCGGACTAGCCGGTTCAGATACGCAGTATTTT.

V gene TRBV13 combines with J gene TRBJ2-1, with 7 nucleotides matching TRBD1. Germline V gene data show CDR1 as PRHDT and CDR2 as FYEKMQ (reference sequence). The junction had 8 bases not matched to a gene; V was cut back by 3 bases and J by 6 bases. The CDR3 extends over 15 amino acids. In nucleotides, the CDR3 is TGTGCCAGCAGCTTCCCGACACAGGGGTCCAATGAGCAGTTCTTC. Its protein product is CASSFPTQGSNEQFF.

V and J are TRBV5-1 and TRBJ2-5, with D uncertain. Germline CDR1 is SGHRS and CDR2 is YFSETQ. The ends were cut back, 4 bases at V and 4 bases at J, with 11 bases in the middle. CDR3 length: 13 residues. CDR3 DNA sequence: TGCGCCAGCAGCCCGAGCCTCCCAGAGACCCAGTACTTC. It translates to CASSPSLPETQYF.

V is TRBV25-1 and J is TRBJ2-7, with 7 bases lining up with TRBD1. The trim removed 1 base at V and 2 bases at J, leaving 11 bases unmatched. The length of the CDR3 is 17 residues. CDR1 is MGHDK and CDR2 is SYGVNS in the germline V gene. The CDR3 coding sequence is TGTGCCAGCAGTGAATTACCGAGGGGGCAGCGACCCTACGAGCAGTACTTC. This sequence encodes CASSELPRGQRPYEQYF.

In this sample, this clone turned up once. This rearrangement joins TRBV28 to TRBJ1-1, with D possibly matching TRBD1 (5 bases). The CDR3 has 14 residues. Between the trimmed V and J ends, which lost 6 bases and 3 bases, there was a span of 14 bases. Per the germline V gene, CDR1 is MDHEN and CDR2 is SYDVKM. The CDR3 DNA reads TGTGCCAGCAGCCGGGCGGGGGTAGACACTGAAGCTTTCTTT. Translated, it gives CASSRAGVDTEAFF.

This clone was recorded a few times. The CDR3 DNA reads as TGTGCCAGCAGGACAGGGGGCACTGAAGCTTTCTTT. Protein: CASRTGGTEAFF. The J gene is TRBJ1-1, the V gene TRBV2, with TRBD1 identical over 9 bases. Germline-derived CDR1 and CDR2 are SNHLY and FYNNEI. This CDR3 spans 12 amino acids. Trimming at V came to 6 bases and at J to 4 bases, leaving 0 bases not matched to a gene.

This sequence joins TRBV27 and TRBJ2-5; no firm D call. The J call may be mistaken, given a closer DNA end match to TRBJ2-7. The CDR3 has 18 amino acids. The germline V gene encodes CDR1 MNHEY and CDR2 SMNVEV (reference sequence). In nucleotides, the CDR3 is TGTGCCAGCAGTTTAAGATGGTCGCGGCCGTTCCTCTCCTACGAGCAGTACTTC. As protein: CASSLRWSRPFLSYEQYF.

This clone was found a few times. The chain has TRBV5-4 and TRBJ2-7; TRBD2 matches at 7 bases. From germline, CDR1 is SGHNT and CDR2 YYREEE (reference sequence). Unmatched junction bases numbered 11, after V lost 0 bases and J lost 5 bases. This CDR3 region has 16 residues. In DNA form, the CDR3 reads TGTGCCAGCAGCTTGGATGCCTGGGGGGGGAGCAACGAGCAGTACTTC. Translated, it gives CASSLDAWGGSNEQYF.

The chain uses TRBV4-2 and TRBJ1-4, with 9 bases that match TRBD1. Germline V gives CDR1 LGHNA, CDR2 YNFKEQ. V lost 4 bases, J lost 8 bases, and 5 bases stayed unmatched. This CDR3 has 14 amino acids. The CDR3 sequence: CASSPTGGLEKLFF. Written as DNA, the CDR3 is TGTGCCAGCAGCCCGACAGGGGGACTGGAAAAACTGTTTTTT.

The chain is built from TRBV5-4 and TRBJ2-7, with a tentative D call TRBD2 (5 bases). This CDR3 has 15 residues. The germline V and J ends were trimmed by 0 bases and 2 bases, with 12 bases remaining between them. Germline-derived CDR1 and CDR2 are SGHNT and YYREEE (reference sequence). The CDR3 DNA is TGTGCCAGCAGCTTGGGTGCGGACTCAGCCTACGAGCAGTACTTC. It is translated as CASSLGADSAYEQYF.

This chain uses TRBV30 with TRBJ2-5; D is possibly TRBD2 (6 bases). Per germline, CDR1 GTSNPN and CDR2 SVGIG (reference sequence). The CDR3 extends over 15 amino acids. Trimming cost V 3 bases and J 5 bases, with 19 bases left between them. Written as DNA, the CDR3 is TGTGCCTGGAGGGCCGCGGGACTGTCAGGGGAGACCCAGTACTTC. Amino acid sequence: CAWRAAGLSGETQYF. Filled out from reference TRBV30 and TRBJ2-5, the complete variable domain reads SQTIHQWPATLVQPVGSPLSLECTVEGTSNPNLYWYRQAAGRGLQLLFYSVGIGQISSEVPQNLSASRPQDRQFILSSKKLLLSDSGFYLCAWRAAGLSGETQYFGPGTRLLVL.

V is TRBV6-5 and J is TRBJ2-1; 12 nucleotides match TRBD2. CDR3 length equals 14 residues. V lost 5 bases and J lost 5; bases outside the gene matches: 1. Looked up from germline, CDR1 is MNHEY and CDR2 is SVGAGI. This CDR3 reads CASSRLAGDNEQFF. CDR3 sequence (DNA): TGTGCCAGCAGTAGACTAGCGGGGGACAATGAGCAGTTCTTC.

The chain joins TRBV7-3 to TRBJ2-2, with 9 bases aligning to TRBD1. Germline CDR1 SGHTA, CDR2 FQGTGA. CDR3 length: 14 amino acids. The ends lost 7 bases at V and 8 bases at J; junction bases unmatched: 8. CDR3 sequence reads: CASNSRDRAGELFF. CDR3 bases: TGTGCCAGCAACTCCCGGGACAGGGCAGGGGAGCTGTTTTTT.

The chain combines TRBV28 with TRBJ1-5; no clear D. This CDR3 is 13 amino acids long. The V and J ends lost 5 bases and 3 bases respectively, with 8 bases between them. Germline V gives CDR1 MDHEN, CDR2 SYDVKM. The CDR3 coding sequence is TGTGCCAGCAGTCCGGTCACCAATCAGCCCCAGCATTTT. Protein: CASSPVTNQPQHF.

The V gene is TRBV29-1, the J gene TRBJ1-2; 11 nucleotides agree with TRBD1. Germline V gives CDR1 SQVTM, CDR2 ANQGSEA. Germline trimming cut 5 bases from V and 5 bases from J; bases unmatched to any gene: 10. The CDR3 is 15 amino acids. In DNA, the CDR3 is TGCAGCGTTAACCCATGGGGACAGGGGGGATATGGCTACACCTTC. It encodes CSVNPWGQGGYGYTF.

The chain employs TRBV19 and TRBJ1-2; a weak D match, TRBD1 (5 bases). The germline V gene encodes CDR1 LNHDA and CDR2 SQIVND (reference sequence). The CDR3 extends over 17 amino acids. Trimming left V 0 bases short and J 4 bases short, with 18 bases between. Written as DNA, the CDR3 is TGTGCCAGTAGTATAGATCCCCGACAGCCTGGTGGCTATGGCTACACCTTC. As protein: CASSIDPRQPGGYGYTF. The variable domain in full, with the rest retrieved from reference TRBV19 and TRBJ1-2, is DGGITQSPKYLFRKEGQNVTLSCEQNLNHDAMYWYRQDPGQGLRLIYYSQIVNDFQKGDIAEGYSVSREKKESFPLTVTSAQKNPTAFYLCASSIDPRQPGGYGYTFGSGTRLTVV.

V is TRBV9 and J is TRBJ2-6; tentative D call: TRBD2 (5 bases). The CDR3 has 17 residues. Deletions cut 0 bases from V and 2 bases from J, with 12 bases between. Germline V gene lookup returns CDR1 SGDLS and CDR2 YYNGEE. This CDR3 is CASSVGEMGAGANVLTF. The CDR3, as DNA: TGTGCCAGCAGCGTAGGAGAAATGGGAGCTGGGGCCAACGTCCTGACTTTC.